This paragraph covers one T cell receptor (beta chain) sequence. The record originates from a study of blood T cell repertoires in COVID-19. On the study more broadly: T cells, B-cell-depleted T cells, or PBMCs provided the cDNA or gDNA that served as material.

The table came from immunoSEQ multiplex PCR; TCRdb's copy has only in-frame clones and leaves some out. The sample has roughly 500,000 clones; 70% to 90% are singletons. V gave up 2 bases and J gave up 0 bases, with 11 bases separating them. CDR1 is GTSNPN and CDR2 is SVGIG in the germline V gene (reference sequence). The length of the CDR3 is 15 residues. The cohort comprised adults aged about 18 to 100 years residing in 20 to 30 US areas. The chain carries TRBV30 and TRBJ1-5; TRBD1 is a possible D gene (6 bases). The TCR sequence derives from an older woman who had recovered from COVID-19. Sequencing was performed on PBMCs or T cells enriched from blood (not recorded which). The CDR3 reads CAWSTGPYSNQPQHF. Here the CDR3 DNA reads TGTGCCTGGAGTACAGGGCCTTATAGCAATCAGCCCCAGCATTTT. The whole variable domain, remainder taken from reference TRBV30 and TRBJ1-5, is SQTIHQWPATLVQPVGSPLSLECTVEGTSNPNLYWYRQAAGRGLQLLFYSVGIGQISSEVPQNLSASRPQDRQFILSSKKLLLSDSGFYLCAWSTGPYSNQPQHFGDGTRLSIL.